This TCR beta chain emerged from a study of beta chain features in type 1 diabetes. Points from the study as a whole: Patients and controls would share equally any PCR tilt toward shorter templates. In all four CD4+ subsets, TCRB CDR3 length was significantly, moderately reduced in type 1 diabetes.

Reverse transcribing all isolated RNA meant expressed TCRB transcripts were sequenced. Libraries were prepared by immunoSEQ multiplex PCR; TCRdb keeps only in-frame clonotypes and omits some of them. This table holds 400,000 to 500,000 clones, approximately 14% found once. This clone was seen a handful of times. Its antigen is unknown. The CDR3 is 16 amino acids. The germline V gene has CDR1 SGHVS and CDR2 FQNEAQ. V gave up 4 bases and J gave up 3 bases, with 17 bases separating them. V gene TRBV7-8 combines with J gene TRBJ2-3; D unresolved. The TCR sequence derives from a man aged 30 to 45 in good health. The source material was naive CD4+ T cells from blood. The CDR3, as DNA: TGTGCCAGCAGCTCCCGTGGGTCCCGGATAACAGATACGCAGTATTTT. It codes for CASSSRGSRITDTQYF.